The following is a T cell receptor beta chain sequence with its context. Roughly 0.5 to 1 ug RNA was reverse transcribed with random hexamers. One entry per CDR3 protein, called by TCRdb with MiXCR from the immunoSEQ multiplex PCR reads. The table has some 140,000 distinct CDR3 sequences, around 75% seen once. CD8+ and CD4+ T cells circulating in blood were sequenced for TCR beta. The data are from a study of CD8 T cells in Susac syndrome. This sequence was found in a human donor with multiple sclerosis. Source material: CD8+ T cells from PBMCs.

The CDR3: CSARVPGNTIYF. The CDR3 DNA sequence: TGCAGTGCTAGAGTACCTGGAAACACCATATATTTT. The chain has TRBV20-1 and TRBJ1-3; D uncertain. This CDR3 contains 12 residues. V lost 1 base and J lost 2, with 3 bases in between. Germline V CDR1 and CDR2: DFQATT, SNEGSKA (reference sequence).